A selection of T cell receptor beta chains follows, all from one sample in a study of early T cells in non-severe SARS-CoV-2 infection. TCRdb re-called the 5' RACE reads through MiXCR, storing one row per CDR3 protein. The sample contains roughly 72,000 distinct CDR3 sequences, around 13% of which appear only once. Input material: whole blood. The receptors were gathered from an adult who was a healthcare worker with PCR-confirmed SARS-CoV-2 infection or an uninfected control (not recorded which). Both conserved end residues are part of each CDR3. The D gene is left open where the match is weak. The size field is filled for only some rows; it gives once, few, many or a size class.

>TRBV5-1|TRBD1|TRBJ2-7|many
CASSSGTGEYYEQYF
TGCGCCAGCAGCTCCGGGACAGGCGAATACTACGAGCAGTACTTC
>TRBV10-1|-|TRBJ2-5|many
CASSEVSSQTQYF
TGCGCCAGCAGTGAGGTGTCCAGTCAGACCCAGTACTTC
>TRBV6-6|-|TRBJ2-1|few
CASSYLTSLGHNEQFF
TGTGCCAGCAGTTACCTTACATCGTTGGGTCACAATGAGCAGTTCTTC
>TRBV28|-|TRBJ2-2|-
CASSLAGTGELFF
TGTGCCAGCAGTTTAGCAGGCACCGGGGAGCTGTTTTTT
>TRBV7-2|-|TRBJ2-7|few
CASSSGPASTEQYF
TGTGCCAGCAGCTCCGGGCCTGCCTCAACCGAGCAGTACTTC
>TRBV6-2/TRBV6-3|-|TRBJ1-1|-
CAVFQAGPQRGNTEAFF
TGTGCCGTGTTTCAGGCCGGACCCCAACGCGGGAACACTGAAGCTTTCTTT
>TRBV6-2/TRBV6-3|TRBD2|TRBJ2-1|-
CATREWVEQFF
TGTGCCACGCGGGAGTGGGTTGAGCAGTTCTTC
>TRBV24-1|TRBD2|TRBJ2-2|few
CATDTGGNTGELFF
TGTGCCACCGACACGGGAGGAAACACCGGGGAGCTGTTTTTT
>TRBV28|-|TRBJ1-5|-
CASSSQGYQPQHF
TGTGCCAGCAGTTCACAGGGCTACCAGCCCCAGCATTTT
>TRBV5-1|-|TRBJ2-3|few
CASSFQDARTDTQYF
TGCGCCAGCAGCTTTCAGGATGCACGCACAGATACGCAGTATTTT
>TRBV29-1|-|TRBJ1-1|many
CSVEVGSPFF
TGCAGCGTTGAAGTGGGCAGCCCTTTCTTT
>TRBV6-2/TRBV6-3|-|TRBJ1-2|-
CASRQPLPRGYTF
TGTGCCAGCAGGCAGCCTCTTCCCAGGGGCTACACCTTC
>TRBV28|TRBD2|TRBJ2-5|-
CASSFSGRAPGGETQYF
TGTGCCAGCAGTTTTAGCGGGAGGGCCCCTGGGGGAGAGACCCAGTACTTC
>TRBV19|-|TRBJ2-1|few
CASSIDLPKEEQFF
TGTGCCAGTAGTATAGATCTACCCAAAGAGGAGCAGTTCTTC
>TRBV7-6|TRBD2|TRBJ2-3|few
CASSLLAGTSGGTSTDTQYF
TGTGCCAGCAGCTTACTCGCCGGGACTAGCGGGGGAACTAGCACAGATACGCAGTATTTT
>TRBV7-6|-|TRBJ2-7|-
CASSSTGYEQYF
TGTGCCAGCAGCTCTACAGGATACGAGCAGTACTTC
>TRBV6-5|-|TRBJ2-1|many
CASSFGKGGASEQFF
TGTGCCAGCAGTTTCGGGAAGGGGGGAGCCAGTGAGCAGTTCTTC
>TRBV12-3/TRBV12-4|-|TRBJ2-1|many
CASQRDRAIQYEQFF
TGTGCCAGCCAGCGAGACCGGGCCATACAGTATGAGCAGTTCTTC
>TRBV7-9|-|TRBJ1-3|-
CASSHLLRQPDSGNTIYF
TGTGCCAGCAGCCACCTTCTGAGACAGCCTGACTCTGGAAACACCATATATTTT
>TRBV9|TRBD1|TRBJ1-4|many
CASSPRGTANEKLFF
TGTGCCAGCAGCCCCCGAGGGACAGCTAATGAAAAACTGTTTTTT
>TRBV6-2/TRBV6-3|-|TRBJ1-6|many
CASSPQSSPLHF
TGTGCCAGCAGTCCGCAAAGTTCACCCCTCCACTTT
>TRBV3-1|-|TRBJ1-2|many
CASSQGALNYGYTF
TGTGCCAGCAGCCAAGGGGCGTTGAACTATGGCTACACCTTC
>TRBV7-7|-|TRBJ2-5|few
CASSSGRQETQYF
TGTGCCAGCAGCTCGGGGCGGCAAGAGACCCAGTACTTC
>TRBV20-1|TRBD2|TRBJ2-1|few
CSAVKSPSGSYNEQFF
TGCAGTGCTGTCAAGTCCCCTAGCGGGAGTTACAATGAGCAGTTCTTC
>TRBV7-9|-|TRBJ2-7|few
CASSFSGDTYEQYF
TGTGCCAGCAGCTTTTCAGGGGATACCTACGAGCAGTACTTC
>TRBV28|-|TRBJ2-1|medium-sized
CASSKSYNEQFF
TGTGCCAGCAGTAAGTCCTACAATGAGCAGTTCTTC
>TRBV18|TRBD1|TRBJ2-1|many
CASSPGTGGYNEQFF
TGTGCCAGCTCACCCGGGACAGGGGGTTACAATGAGCAGTTCTTC
>TRBV7-9|-|TRBJ1-1|-
CASSLGANTEAFF
TGTGCCAGCAGCTTAGGGGCCAACACTGAAGCTTTCTTT
>TRBV28|TRBD1|TRBJ2-5|many
CASSFTGGAGPETQYF
TGTGCCAGCAGTTTCACAGGGGGCGCGGGCCCAGAGACCCAGTACTTC